The text below deals with one T cell receptor beta chain. Its specificity is unknown. Sequencing used immunoSEQ multiplex PCR; TCRdb keeps in-frame clones, though not all of them. The sample consists of about 150,000 clones, 85% to 90% of them appearing once. The donors were part of the validation cohort of over a hundred subjects. That cohort was separate from the first cohort, which comprised roughly 670 subjects. This record comes from a study of cytomegalovirus exposure and HLA in healthy donors. Study-wide results and limits: The study recorded some 160 TCR beta chains that were cytomegalovirus-associated.

V was trimmed by 8 bases and J by 4 bases, leaving 12 bases between them. Germline-derived CDR1 and CDR2 are ENHRY and SYGVKD. The CDR3 runs 13 residues. The source of this sequence is a young woman in good health and CMV-seropositive. This chain joins TRBV10-3 and TRBJ1-3; no firm D call. Sample: PBMCs. The CDR3 loop is CAIAPALGNTIYF. The CDR3 DNA reads TGTGCCATCGCGCCTGCTCTGGGAAACACCATATATTTT.